These T cell receptor beta chains were read from a single sample in a study of shared clonotypes between healthy human individuals. Profiled with immunoSEQ multiplex PCR; TCRdb holds only in-frame clones, not every one. The table shows approximately 1.5 million clones, with approximately 98.5% occurring only once. Input material: naive CD4+ T cells sorted from blood. Receptors were obtained from a man aged 25-40 years in good health. Each CDR3 is given with its conserved first and last residue. Fields, in order: CDR3 protein, CDR3 DNA, D gene, CDR3 length, V gene, clone size, J gene. The D gene is left open where the match is weak. Clone size is stated in some rows and not others, as once, few, many or a class when expanded.

CDR3 protein: CASSRIISRDRGMNTEAFF
CDR3 DNA: TGTGCCAGCAGCCGTATTATTAGCCGGGACAGGGGCATGAACACTGAAGCTTTCTTT
D gene: TRBD1
CDR3 length: 19
V gene: TRBV14
clone size: .
J gene: TRBJ1-1

CDR3 protein: CASRDRGFADTQYF
CDR3 DNA: TGTGCCAGCAGGGACAGGGGGTTCGCAGATACGCAGTATTTT
D gene: TRBD1
CDR3 length: 14
V gene: TRBV7-8
clone size: .
J gene: TRBJ2-3

CDR3 protein: CASSLAVGTELNYGYTF
CDR3 DNA: TGCGCCAGCAGCTTGGCCGTCGGGACAGAGCTTAACTATGGCTACACCTTC
D gene: TRBD1
CDR3 length: 17
V gene: TRBV5-1
clone size: .
J gene: TRBJ1-2

CDR3 protein: CASSPRELGQETQYF
CDR3 DNA: TGTGCCAGCTCACCCCGGGAGCTGGGCCAAGAGACCCAGTACTTC
D gene: .
CDR3 length: 15
V gene: TRBV18
clone size: once
J gene: TRBJ2-5

CDR3 protein: CASSLIWASGRTEQYF
CDR3 DNA: TGTGCCAGCAGCTTGATTTGGGCTAGCGGGAGAACCGAGCAGTACTTC
D gene: TRBD2
CDR3 length: 16
V gene: TRBV5-4
clone size: .
J gene: TRBJ2-7

CDR3 protein: CASTRAPGGELFF
CDR3 DNA: TGTGCCAGCACGCGGGCGCCGGGCGGGGAGCTGTTTTTT
D gene: .
CDR3 length: 13
V gene: TRBV13
clone size: .
J gene: TRBJ2-2

CDR3 protein: CASSAVNTGELFF
CDR3 DNA: TGTGCCAGCAGCGCAGTGAACACCGGGGAGCTGTTTTTT
D gene: .
CDR3 length: 13
V gene: TRBV7-2
clone size: .
J gene: TRBJ2-2

CDR3 protein: CASSTGQQNTEAFF
CDR3 DNA: TGTGCCAGTAGTACGGGACAGCAGAACACTGAAGCTTTCTTT
D gene: TRBD1
CDR3 length: 14
V gene: TRBV19
clone size: .
J gene: TRBJ1-1

CDR3 protein: CASSQTSGYGNEQFF
CDR3 DNA: TGTGCCAGCAGCCAGACTAGCGGGTATGGGAATGAGCAGTTCTTC
D gene: TRBD2
CDR3 length: 15
V gene: TRBV5-4
clone size: .
J gene: TRBJ2-1

CDR3 protein: CASSVGATITGELFF
CDR3 DNA: TGTGCCAGCAGCGTAGGGGCAACTATAACCGGGGAGCTGTTTTTT
D gene: .
CDR3 length: 15
V gene: TRBV9
clone size: .
J gene: TRBJ2-2

CDR3 protein: CASSIQGAREQYF
CDR3 DNA: TGTGCCAGTAGTATCCAGGGGGCACGGGAGCAGTACTTC
D gene: TRBD1
CDR3 length: 13
V gene: TRBV19
clone size: .
J gene: TRBJ2-7